This T cell receptor (beta chain) was identified in a study of radiotherapy plus CTLA-4 blockade in lung cancer. The V gene lost 0 bases and the J gene lost 4 bases, with 16 bases spanning the gap. Germline V gene lookup returns CDR1 LGHNA and CDR2 YNFKEQ. This CDR3 comprises 16 residues. Sequenced by immunoSEQ multiplex PCR; TCRdb stores in-frame clones only, minus some. The sample shows some 110,000 clones, roughly four fifths of them seen only once. Here the sequenced sample was peripheral blood, taken from a patient treated with radiotherapy plus ipilimumab. V gene TRBV4-2 combines with J gene TRBJ2-7, with D uncertain. The receptor's source is a human donor with non-small cell lung cancer that progressed on radiotherapy plus ipilimumab. Some clones in this sample may be carry-over from other donors' samples. In DNA form, the CDR3 reads TGTGCCAGCAGCCAAGACAGCCCACCTTTAGGGTACGAGCAGTACTTC. Amino acid sequence: CASSQDSPPLGYEQYF.